This T cell receptor beta chain appears in the sequencing data of a study of cytotoxic CD8 clonotypes in ibrutinib-treated CLL (dated by TCRdb to the early 2020s). In terms of the full investigation: In this cohort, about 15 patients were treatment-naive and roughly 10 were relapsed/refractory, while about 17 had unmutated IGHV. Partial responses were observed in 24 patients and complete responses in 2; after a median follow-up of 68 months, remission was maintained in 14 patients and progression was observed in some 12. Samples at response were collected after a median of roughly twelve months of treatment, with a range of 6 to 36 months. On average, each sample yielded 255,043 productive templates and under 95,000 productive rearrangements. Longitudinal samples were available for about 30% of the roughly 90 trial participants. Cryopreserved peripheral blood mononuclear cells were collected at three points: before therapy, at response, and at either sustained remission or disease progression. Every sample from remission and from progressive disease was obtained while the patients were still on ibrutinib.

On a MiSeq, deep resolution sequencing aimed for a depth between 1 in 1 million and 1 in 200,000 T cells, with each clonotype covered approximately 10x on average. The immunoSEQ hsTCRB Kit was used to generate TCR beta libraries. The study's own analysis went as follows. ImmunoSEQ Data Assistant and ImmunoSEQ Analyzer were used for data analysis, and V, D and J genes were assigned according to IMGT definitions. Clonality, which ranges from 0 to 1, was calculated by subtracting the normalized Shannon entropy of productive rearrangement frequencies from one. Public clonotype analysis was restricted to overrepresented clonotypes comprising at least 0.05% of each patient's repertoire. Repertoires from thirteen age-matched healthy donors in immuneACCESS were used as clonality controls. Drawn from immuneACCESS, this table holds only the in-frame rearrangements with V and J called that TCRdb kept. Clones are partly lost; checked studies trace under half to an unresolved V gene and leave the rest unexplained. V and J calls and clone size are copied from that table; D and trimming were computed from the DNA. The sample table contains 250,000 to 350,000 clones; only one count was recorded for 60% to 80% of them. The ten most abundant clones make up about 5.8% of the sample.

What the research found in general, with its limitations: Clonality increased at ibrutinib response, stayed stable in sustained remission, and fell back toward baseline at progression. Public clonotypes were rare and either shrank or stayed stable during treatment, and the rise in clonality at ibrutinib response reflected expansion of private clonotypes. Sampling times were not matched between sustained-remission and progressing patients, and lymph node repertoires were not studied. Baseline clonality exceeded that of age-matched healthy donors and correlated strongly with circulating CD8+ T-cell counts.

A word on this clone: Its antigen target is currently unknown. No base qualities exist here, and no much larger clone lies one base off it.

The time point label, read with the paper, signifies: progressive disease on ibrutinib. For TCR beta library preparation, approximately 2 micrograms of genomic DNA were isolated from cryopreserved PBMCs. High-throughput TCR beta sequencing was performed on longitudinal blood samples from CLL patients receiving ibrutinib monotherapy. The patients were enrolled in a single-center, open-label phase 2 trial of ibrutinib monotherapy. For CDR1 and CDR2, the germline V gene lists WSHSY and SAAADI. V gives up 4 bases and J gives up 5 bases, and the segment between their germline ends measures 21 bases. Measured from the cysteine to the phenylalanine, the CDR3 is 17 residues long. Only the CDR3 region is kept as DNA, spanning 51 bases read in frame from base 1.

The clonotype comes from a human donor with chronic lymphocytic leukemia. The sequences come from PBMCs, collected at disease progression, from a patient treated with ibrutinib. The rearranged chain carries TRBV10-2 and TRBJ2-1; the D call is possibly TRBD1 or TRBD2, each sharing 5 bases. The DNA sequence reads TGCGCCAGCAGTGGCCCGACTAATAGGGGCCGCCACAATGAGCAGTTCTTC. It translates to CASSGPTNRGRHNEQFF.